Reported below is one T cell receptor beta chain. The CDR3 runs to 16 residues. Germline CDR1 MNHNS, CDR2 SASEGT. The junction had 9 bases not matched to a gene; V was cut back by 10 bases and J by 4 bases. When the RNA was reverse transcribed, random hexamers were used with an input of about 0.45 to 1 ug. TCRdb ran MiXCR on the immunoSEQ multiplex PCR reads and lists one entry per CDR3 protein. The sample carries roughly 330,000 distinct CDR3 sequences, approximately 90% recorded once. This sample was included in a study of CD8 T cells in Susac syndrome. Purification of the CD8+ and CD4+ T cells relied on negative isolation, and TEMRA cells underwent FACS enrichment.

The TCR sequence derives from a human donor with multiple sclerosis. The sample taken for sequencing was CD4+ T cells from PBMCs. The rearrangement uses TRBV6-1 and TRBJ2-1; 14 nucleotides line up with TRBD2. The CDR3 DNA sequence: TGTGCCATCCCGGGACTAGCGGGGGCCCCATACAATGAGCAGTTCTTC. Residues: CAIPGLAGAPYNEQFF.